This T cell receptor (beta chain) was sequenced in a study of CD8 T cells in ankylosing spondylitis. Whole-study findings and limits: Reports of some motif variants in reactive arthritis synovial fluid and blood predate this one. Significant enrichment of disease-linked clones was reported in matched ankylosing spondylitis synovial fluid. A motif of 8 or 9 highly homologous TCR beta variants was seen as apparently characteristic of ankylosing spondylitis blood.

The sample holds a few counts of this clonotype. The antigen is not known. The authors made TCR beta libraries by quantitative 5'-RACE with molecular barcodes. TCRdb processed the 5' RACE reads anew with MiXCR; each CDR3 protein has one entry. The repertoire includes 650,000 to 800,000 distinct CDR3 sequences, roughly 19% of them detected once, and 19% sits in the top ten. Source material: blood, either unsorted or a sorted T cell fraction (not recorded which). This TCR was sampled from a male donor with ankylosing spondylitis.

The CDR3, as DNA: TGTGCCAGCAGCCAAGAATCGGATAGGGGGGACGAGCAGTACTTC. It specifies CASSQESDRGDEQYF. J is TRBJ2-7 and V is TRBV4-2; D may match TRBD1 or TRBD2 (6 bases each). The V end lost 0 bases, the J end lost 5 bases, and 14 bases lay between the germline ends. CDR3 length equals 15 residues. The V gene's germline CDR1 is LGHNA and CDR2 YNFKEQ.